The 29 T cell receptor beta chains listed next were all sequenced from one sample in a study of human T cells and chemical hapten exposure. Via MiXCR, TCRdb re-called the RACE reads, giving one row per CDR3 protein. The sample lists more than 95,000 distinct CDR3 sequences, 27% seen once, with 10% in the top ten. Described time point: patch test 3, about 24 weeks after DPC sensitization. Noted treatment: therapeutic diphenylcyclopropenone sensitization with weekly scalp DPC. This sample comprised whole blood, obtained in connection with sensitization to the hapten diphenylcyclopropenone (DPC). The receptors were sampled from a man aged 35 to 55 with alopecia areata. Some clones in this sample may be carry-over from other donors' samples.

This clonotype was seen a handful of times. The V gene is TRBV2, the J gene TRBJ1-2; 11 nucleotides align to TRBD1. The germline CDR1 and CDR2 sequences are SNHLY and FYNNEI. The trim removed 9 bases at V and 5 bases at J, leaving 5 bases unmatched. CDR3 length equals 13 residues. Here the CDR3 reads CARKGQGEYGYTF. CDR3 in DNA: TGTGCCAGGAAGGGACAGGGGGAATATGGCTACACCTTC.

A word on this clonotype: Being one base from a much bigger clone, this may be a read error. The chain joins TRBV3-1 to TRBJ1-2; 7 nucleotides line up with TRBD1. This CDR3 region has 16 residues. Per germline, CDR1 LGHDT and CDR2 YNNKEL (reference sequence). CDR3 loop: CASSQEGGRFAYGYNF. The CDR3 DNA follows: TGTGCCAGCAGCCAAGAAGGGGGCAGGTTCGCCTATGGCTACAACTTC.

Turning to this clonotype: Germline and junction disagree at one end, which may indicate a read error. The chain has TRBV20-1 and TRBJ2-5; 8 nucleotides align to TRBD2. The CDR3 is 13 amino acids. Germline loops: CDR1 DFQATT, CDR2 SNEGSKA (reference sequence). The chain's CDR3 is CSARGLAQETQYF. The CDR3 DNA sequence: TGCAGTGCCAGAGGACTAGCTCAAGAGACCCAGTACTTC.

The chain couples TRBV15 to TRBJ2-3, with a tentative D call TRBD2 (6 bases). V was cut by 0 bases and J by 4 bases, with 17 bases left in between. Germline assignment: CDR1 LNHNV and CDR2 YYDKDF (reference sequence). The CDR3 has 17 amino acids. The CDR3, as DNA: TGTGCCACCAGCAGAGATAGTCCCCGACTAGTCTCAGATACGCAGTATTTT. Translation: CATSRDSPRLVSDTQYF.

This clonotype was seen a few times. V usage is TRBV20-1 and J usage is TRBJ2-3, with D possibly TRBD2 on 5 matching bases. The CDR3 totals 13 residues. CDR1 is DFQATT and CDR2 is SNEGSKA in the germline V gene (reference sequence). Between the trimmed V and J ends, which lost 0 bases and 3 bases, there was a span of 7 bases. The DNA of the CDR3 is TGCAGTGCTAGAGAGCCGGGAACAGATACGCAGTATTTT. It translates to CSAREPGTDTQYF.

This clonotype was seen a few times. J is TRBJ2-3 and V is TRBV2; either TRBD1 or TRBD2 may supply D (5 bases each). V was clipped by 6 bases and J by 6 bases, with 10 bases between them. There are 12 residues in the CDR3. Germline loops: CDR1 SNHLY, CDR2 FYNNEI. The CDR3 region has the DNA TGTGCCAGCAGGAGGGGAACGGATACGCAGTATTTT. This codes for CASRRGTDTQYF.

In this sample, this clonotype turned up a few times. For the CDR3, the DNA is TGTGCCAGCACGTTAGGAGCCGGGGAGCTGTTTTTT. Encoded protein: CASTLGAGELFF. The rearrangement uses TRBV28 and TRBJ2-2; no firm D call. From germline, CDR1 is MDHEN and CDR2 SYDVKM. With 7 bases removed from V and 6 bases from J, the gap between germline ends came to 9 bases. CDR3 size: 12 residues.

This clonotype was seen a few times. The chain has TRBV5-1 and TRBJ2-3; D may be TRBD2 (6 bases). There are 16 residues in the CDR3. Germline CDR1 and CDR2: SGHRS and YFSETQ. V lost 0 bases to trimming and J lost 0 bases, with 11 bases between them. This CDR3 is CASSLDGGASTDTQYF. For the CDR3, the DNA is TGCGCCAGCAGCTTGGATGGAGGGGCGAGCACAGATACGCAGTATTTT.

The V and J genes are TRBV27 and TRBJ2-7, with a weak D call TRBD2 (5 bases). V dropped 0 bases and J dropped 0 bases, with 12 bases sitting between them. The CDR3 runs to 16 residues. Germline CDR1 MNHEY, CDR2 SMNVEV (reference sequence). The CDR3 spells CASSLSVALSSYEQYF. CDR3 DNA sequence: TGTGCCAGCAGTTTATCGGTAGCGTTGAGCTCCTACGAGCAGTACTTC.

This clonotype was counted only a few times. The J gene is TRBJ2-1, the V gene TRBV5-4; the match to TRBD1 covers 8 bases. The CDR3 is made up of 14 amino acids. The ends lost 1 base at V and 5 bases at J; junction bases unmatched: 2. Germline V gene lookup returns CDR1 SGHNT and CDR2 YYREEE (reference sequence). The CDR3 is CASSLNRGDNEQFF. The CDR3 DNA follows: TGTGCCAGCAGCTTGAACAGGGGGGACAATGAGCAGTTCTTC.

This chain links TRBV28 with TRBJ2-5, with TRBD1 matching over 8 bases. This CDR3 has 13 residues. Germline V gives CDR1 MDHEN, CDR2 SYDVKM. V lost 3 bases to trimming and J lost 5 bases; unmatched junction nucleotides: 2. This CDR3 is CASSLTGDETQYF. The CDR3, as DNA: TGTGCCAGCAGTTTGACAGGGGACGAGACCCAGTACTTC.

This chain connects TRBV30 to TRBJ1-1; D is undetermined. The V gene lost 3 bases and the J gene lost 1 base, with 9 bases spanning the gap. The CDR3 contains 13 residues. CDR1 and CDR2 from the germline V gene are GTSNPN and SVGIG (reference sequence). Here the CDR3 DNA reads TGTGCCTGGAGCTCGGCCGGGAACACTGAAGCTTTCTTT. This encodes CAWSSAGNTEAFF.

CDR3 loop: CASSPIAGPKNIQYF. CDR3 DNA sequence: TGTGCCAGCAGCCCCATAGCGGGACCCAAAAACATTCAGTACTTC. The chain couples TRBV7-9 to TRBJ2-4, with 8 positions matching TRBD2. The V gene end was trimmed by 5 bases and the J gene end by 2 bases; junction bases not matched to a gene: 5. In germline, CDR1 is SEHNR, CDR2 FQNEAQ (reference sequence). CDR3 length equals 15 residues.

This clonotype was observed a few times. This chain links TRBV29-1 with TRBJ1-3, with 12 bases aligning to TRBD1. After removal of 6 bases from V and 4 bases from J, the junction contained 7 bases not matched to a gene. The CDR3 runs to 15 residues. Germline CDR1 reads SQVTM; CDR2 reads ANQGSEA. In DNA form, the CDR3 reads TGCAGCGTGGCCCCGGGACAGGGGGCAGGAAACACCATATATTTT. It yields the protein CSVAPGQGAGNTIYF.

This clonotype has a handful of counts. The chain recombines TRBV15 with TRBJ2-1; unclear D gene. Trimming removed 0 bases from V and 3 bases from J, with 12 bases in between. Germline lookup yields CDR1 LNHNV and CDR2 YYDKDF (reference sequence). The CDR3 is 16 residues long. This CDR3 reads CATSRDRSAIYNEQFF. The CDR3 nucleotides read TGTGCCACCAGCAGAGATAGAAGCGCCATCTACAATGAGCAGTTCTTC. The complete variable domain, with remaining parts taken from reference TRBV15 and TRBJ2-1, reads DAMVIQNPRYQVTQFGKPVTLSCSQTLNHNVMYWYQQKSSQAPKLLFHYYDKDFNNEADTPDNFQSRRPNTSFCFLDIRSPGLGDTAMYLCATSRDRSAIYNEQFFGPGTRLTVL.

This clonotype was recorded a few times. This chain's CDR3 is CSVGGLAGVGNEQFF. CDR3 nucleotides: TGCAGCGTGGGGGGACTAGCGGGAGTAGGGAATGAGCAGTTCTTC. The chain combines TRBV29-1 with TRBJ2-1, with 14 nucleotides matching TRBD2. The CDR3 is 15 amino acids. The V gene's germline CDR1 is SQVTM and CDR2 ANQGSEA. The V segment lost 6 bases and the J segment 7 bases; nucleotides outside the gene matches: 8.

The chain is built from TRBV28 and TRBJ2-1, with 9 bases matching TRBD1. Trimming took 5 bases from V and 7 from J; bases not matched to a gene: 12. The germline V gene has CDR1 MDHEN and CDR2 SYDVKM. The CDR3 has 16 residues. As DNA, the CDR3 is TGTGCCAGCAGTGAAACAGGGGGCCCCCCGTCGAATGAGCAGTTCTTC. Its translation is CASSETGGPPSNEQFF.

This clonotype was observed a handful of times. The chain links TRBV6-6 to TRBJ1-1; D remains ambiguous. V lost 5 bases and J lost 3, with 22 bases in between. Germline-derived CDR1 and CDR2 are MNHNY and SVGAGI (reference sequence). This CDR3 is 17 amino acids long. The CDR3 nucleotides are TGTGCCAGCAGTCCTAAAGATGGGATACAGCTAGACACTGAAGCTTTCTTT. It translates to CASSPKDGIQLDTEAFF.

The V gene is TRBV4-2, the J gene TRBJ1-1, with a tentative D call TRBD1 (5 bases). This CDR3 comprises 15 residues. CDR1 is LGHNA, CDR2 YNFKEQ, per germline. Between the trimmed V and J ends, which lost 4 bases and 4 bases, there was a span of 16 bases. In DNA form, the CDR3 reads TGTGCCAGCAGCCCAGAAGCGCAGGGTGTCACTGAAGCTTTCTTT. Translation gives CASSPEAQGVTEAFF.

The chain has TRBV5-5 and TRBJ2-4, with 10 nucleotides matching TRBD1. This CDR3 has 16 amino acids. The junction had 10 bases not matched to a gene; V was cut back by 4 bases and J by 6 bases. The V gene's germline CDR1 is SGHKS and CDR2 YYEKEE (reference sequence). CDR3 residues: CASSRQTRDRGNIQYF. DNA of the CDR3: TGTGCCAGCAGCCGCCAGACCCGGGACAGGGGAAACATTCAGTACTTC.

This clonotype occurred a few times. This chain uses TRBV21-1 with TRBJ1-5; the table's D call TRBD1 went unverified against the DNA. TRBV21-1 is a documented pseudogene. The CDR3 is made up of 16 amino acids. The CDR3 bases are TGTGCCAGCAGCAAAGATGGACAGGGGGCTGATCAGCCCCAGCATTTT. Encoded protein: CASSKDGQGADQPQHF.

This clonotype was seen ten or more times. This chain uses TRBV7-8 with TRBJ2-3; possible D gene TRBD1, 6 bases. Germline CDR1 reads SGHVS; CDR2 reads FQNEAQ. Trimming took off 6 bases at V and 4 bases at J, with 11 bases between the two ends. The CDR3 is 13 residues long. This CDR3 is CASRGTNADTQYF. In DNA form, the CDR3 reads TGTGCCAGCAGAGGGACAAATGCAGATACGCAGTATTTT.

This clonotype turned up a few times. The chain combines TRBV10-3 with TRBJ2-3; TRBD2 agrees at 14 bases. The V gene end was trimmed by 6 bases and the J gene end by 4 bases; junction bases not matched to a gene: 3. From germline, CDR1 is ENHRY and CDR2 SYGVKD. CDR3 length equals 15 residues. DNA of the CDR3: TGTGCCATCAGGGGACTAGCGGGAGTGGCAGATACGCAGTATTTT. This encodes CAIRGLAGVADTQYF.

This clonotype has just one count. CDR3: CASSSGGGSQETQYF. CDR3 DNA sequence: TGCGCCAGCAGCTCCGGTGGTGGGAGCCAAGAGACCCAGTACTTC. This chain links TRBV5-1 with TRBJ2-5; D may be TRBD2 (5 bases). The CDR3 length is 15 residues. CDR1 is SGHRS, CDR2 YFSETQ, per germline. Trimming took off 3 bases at V and 1 base at J, with 13 bases between the two ends.

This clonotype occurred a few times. The CDR3 DNA is TGTGCCACCTTAGCGGGAGTGCCTTACGAGCAGTACTTC. Its protein product is CATLAGVPYEQYF. J is TRBJ2-7 and V is TRBV6-5; 9 bases map to TRBD2. This CDR3 is 13 amino acids long. Germline V CDR1 and CDR2: MNHEY, SVGAGI. Trimming at V came to 10 bases and at J to 4 bases, leaving 8 bases not matched to a gene.

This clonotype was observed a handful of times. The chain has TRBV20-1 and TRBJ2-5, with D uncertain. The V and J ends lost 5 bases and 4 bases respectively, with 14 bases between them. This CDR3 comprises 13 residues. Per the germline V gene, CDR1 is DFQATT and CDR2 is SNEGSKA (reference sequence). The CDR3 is CSASHGAGETQYF. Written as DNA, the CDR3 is TGCAGTGCTTCTCACGGAGCAGGAGAGACCCAGTACTTC.

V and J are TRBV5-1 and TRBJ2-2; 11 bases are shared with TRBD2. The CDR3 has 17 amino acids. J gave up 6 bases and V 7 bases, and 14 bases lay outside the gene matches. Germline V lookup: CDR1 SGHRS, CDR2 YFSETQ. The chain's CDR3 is CASSSSPSGRSSGELFF. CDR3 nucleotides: TGCGCCAGCTCATCATCTCCTAGCGGGAGGAGTTCCGGGGAGCTGTTTTTT.

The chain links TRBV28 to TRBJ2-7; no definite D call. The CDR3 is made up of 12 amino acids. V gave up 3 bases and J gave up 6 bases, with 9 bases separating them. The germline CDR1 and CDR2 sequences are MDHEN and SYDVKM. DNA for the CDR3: TGTGCCAGCAGTTTGGGTGAGGTCGAGCAGTACTTC. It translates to CASSLGEVEQYF.

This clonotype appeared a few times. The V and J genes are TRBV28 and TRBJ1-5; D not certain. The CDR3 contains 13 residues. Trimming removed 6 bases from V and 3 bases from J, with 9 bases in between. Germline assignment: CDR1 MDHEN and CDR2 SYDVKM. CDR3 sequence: CASRGRTNQPQHF. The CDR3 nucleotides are TGTGCCAGCAGAGGACGGACCAATCAGCCCCAGCATTTT.